This T cell receptor beta chain was sequenced for a study of T-cell memory formation after mild COVID-19. Study summary: Clusters were largely donor specific. Points from the study as a whole: Clones shrinking from day 15 to 85 showed even CD4/CD8 mixes; later expanders tilted CD4+. For contracting clones, CD4+ ones sat mainly in CM and EM, CD8+ in EMRA. Pre-infection memory held some responding clones, suggesting pre-existing cross-reactive T cells responded.

Each CDR3 protein is one row after TCRdb ran MiXCR on the 5' RACE reads. The table has approximately 350,000 distinct CDR3 sequences, over 13% seen once. The sample holds a few counts of this clonotype. As yet, its antigen is unknown. The germline V gene has CDR1 SGHDT and CDR2 YYEEEE. The CDR3 totals 14 residues. V lost 1 base and J lost 8, with 15 bases in between. The specimen sequenced was PBMCs or a T cell subset sorted from them (not recorded which). This sequence originates from a man between 18 and 29 years old who had mild COVID-19 (a few samples of this study predate the infection). Cell type and time point are not known. The V call is TRBV5-6, the J call TRBJ1-1, with TRBD1 as a possible D gene (6 bases). CDR3 nucleotide sequence: TGTGCCAGCAGCTTGACCCCTGGACAGACGGAAGCTTTCTTT. This sequence encodes CASSLTPGQTEAFF.